This entry features one T cell receptor (beta chain) sequence. The sample belongs to a study of low-dose radiotherapy and immunotherapy resistance in tumors. Across the study: Given every two weeks, intravenous cyclophosphamide 200 mg/m2 preceded radiation and immunotherapy by one day.

With 0 bases removed from V and 3 bases from J, the gap between germline ends came to 11 bases. Germline V gene lookup returns CDR1 SGHRS and CDR2 YFSETQ. The CDR3 has 15 residues. With a constant-region primer and a V-primer adapter, TCRs were subjected to roughly 20 PCR cycles of amplification. TCRdb recomputed calls from the reads with MiXCR, one row per CDR3 protein. The sample shows 50,000 or so distinct CDR3 sequences, 33% of them seen only once. Described time point: after trial treatment. Treatment meaning: LDRT plus nivolumab, ipilimumab, low-dose cyclophosphamide and aspirin (RACIN trial). Nivolumab, ipilimumab, aspirin, low-dose cyclophosphamide and low-dose radiotherapy were given to donors.

The TCR was taken from a male donor with rectosigmoid adenocarcinoma. The chain uses TRBV5-1 and TRBJ2-3; D is possibly TRBD1 (6 bases). This specimen consisted of PBMCs, obtained after low-dose radiotherapy plus immunotherapy. As DNA, the CDR3 is TGCGCCAGCAGCTTGGGGGGGCCACAGACAGATACGCAGTATTTT. Translation gives CASSLGGPQTDTQYF.